The clone carrying this T cell receptor beta chain was observed once. These data are taken from a study of control samples from healthy donors and cancer patients. CDR1 and CDR2 (germline): SGHNT, YENEEA. With V trimmed by 5 bases and J by 3 bases, 5 bases remained unmatched. This CDR3 is built from 16 residues. TCRdb's copy holds only in-frame clones and misses some; the assay was immunoSEQ multiplex PCR. Of under 200,000 clones listed, 95% to 96% were seen once; the top ten hold approximately 1%. The receptor comes from a woman aged 30 to 39 in good health. The material sequenced was blood. The rearrangement joins TRBV11-3 to TRBJ2-3; 13 bases fit TRBD2. The CDR3 DNA reads as TGTGCCAGCAGCAGAACTAGCGGGAGGGGGACAGATACGCAGTATTTT. Protein sequence: CASSRTSGRGTDTQYF.